Shown below are 21 T cell receptor beta chains from a single sample sequenced in a study of blood T cell dynamics during melanoma immunotherapy. Clones were sequenced by immunoSEQ multiplex PCR, and TCRdb holds only the in-frame ones, with some missing. The sample consists of some 9,300 clones, about 87% of them appearing once. This sample's time point: pre-treatment baseline. This sample comprised blood, obtained from a patient treated with checkpoint blockade. The source is a human donor with melanoma.

The V gene is TRBV27, the J gene TRBJ2-5, with D perhaps matching TRBD1 (5 bases). The DNA end is a closer match to TRBJ2-7, so the J assignment may be wrong. CDR1 is MNHEY, CDR2 SMNVEV, per germline (reference sequence). The CDR3 runs 14 residues. This CDR3 reads CASSLSIRGYEQYF. DNA of the CDR3: TGTGCCAGCAGTTTATCGATAAGGGGCTACGAGCAGTACTTC.

The gene calls are TRBV7-3 and TRBJ2-5; 14 bases match TRBD2. The CDR3 is made up of 17 amino acids. The V gene's germline CDR1 is SGHTA and CDR2 FQGTGA. The junction had 9 bases not matched to a gene; V was cut back by 5 bases and J by 4 bases. The CDR3 nucleotides read TGTGCCAGCAGCCCGGGACTAGCGGGAGATGGTGGAGAGACCCAGTACTTC. It yields the protein CASSPGLAGDGGETQYF.

V and J are TRBV9 and TRBJ2-5; 9 bases line up with TRBD1. Looked up from germline, CDR1 is SGDLS and CDR2 is YYNGEE. This CDR3 contains 14 residues. V was clipped by 0 bases and J by 7 bases; unmatched bases: 4. CDR3 sequence: CASSVAEGQGTQYF. DNA of the CDR3: TGTGCCAGCAGCGTAGCTGAGGGACAGGGGACCCAGTACTTC.

The V call is TRBV4-1, the J call TRBJ2-2; the D gene could be TRBD1 or TRBD2 (6 bases each). Trimming cost V 4 bases and J 7 bases, with 16 bases left between them. This CDR3 comprises 15 residues. Germline V gene sequence: CDR1 MGHRA, CDR2 YSYEKL. CDR3 nucleotides: TGCGCCAGCAGCCCTAGAGGGGGGTGGGGCGGGGAGCTGTTTTTT. Its translation: CASSPRGGWGGELFF.

The genes are TRBV5-6 and TRBJ2-5, with unresolved D. Germline assignment: CDR1 SGHDT and CDR2 YYEEEE. Trimming pared 4 bases from V and 2 bases from J, leaving 9 bases between. The CDR3 extends over 13 amino acids. CDR3 loop: CASSPRVQETQYF. The CDR3 DNA reads as TGTGCCAGCAGCCCGCGCGTTCAAGAGACCCAGTACTTC.

The J gene is TRBJ2-5, the V gene TRBV5-4, with TRBD1 matching over 8 bases. Matching the DNA end better, TRBJ2-7 makes the J call doubtful. CDR1 and CDR2 from the germline V gene are SGHNT and YYREEE (reference sequence). This CDR3 is built from 14 residues. In DNA, the CDR3 is TGTGCCAGCAGCTTGTTCGGCAGGGGGCCCGAGCAGTACTTC. Protein: CASSLFGRGPEQYF.

In regard to this clone: In this CDR3 the conserved last residue, phenylalanine or tryptophan, is missing, so a read error is likely. The chain is built from TRBV4-2 and TRBJ2-3, with 7 positions matching TRBD2. Trimming took 0 bases from V and 4 from J; bases not matched to a gene: 7. The CDR3 contains 16 residues. From germline, CDR1 is LGHNA and CDR2 YNFKEQ. The CDR3 region is CASSQDSASGADTQYL. CDR3 DNA: TGTGCCAGCAGCCAAGATTCGGCTAGCGGAGCAGATACGCAGTATCTT.

V gene TRBV5-1 combines with J gene TRBJ1-6, with TRBD1 matching over 8 bases. The CDR3 covers 15 residues. V shed 0 bases, J shed 10 bases, and the junction held 6 bases outside the gene matches. The germline gives CDR1 SGHRS, CDR2 YFSETQ. The DNA for the CDR3 is TGCGCCAGCAGCTTGGCGGGCAGGGGGCGGTCACCCCTCCACTTT. Its protein is CASSLAGRGRSPLHF.

V gene TRBV2 combines with J gene TRBJ2-6; maybe TRBD1 (5 bases). The CDR3 totals 15 residues. V was trimmed by 7 bases and J by 5 bases, leaving 15 bases between them. CDR1 SNHLY and CDR2 FYNNEI come from the germline V gene. CDR3 protein: CASKVGQSRANVLTF. DNA of the CDR3: TGTGCCAGCAAGGTGGGGCAGAGTCGGGCCAACGTCCTGACTTTC. Together with reference TRBV2 and TRBJ2-6, the CDR3 gives the full variable domain: EPEVTQTPSHQVTQMGQEVILRCVPISNHLYFYWYRQILGQKVEFLVSFYNNEISEKSEIFDDQFSVERPDGSNFTLKIRSTKLEDSAMYFCASKVGQSRANVLTFGAGSRLTVL.

The chain has TRBV9 and TRBJ2-7, with 13 bases fitting TRBD2. The V and J ends lost 7 bases and 3 bases, in that order; junction bases with no gene match: 7. From germline, CDR1 is SGDLS and CDR2 YYNGEE. The CDR3 has 15 residues. The chain's CDR3 is CASGPTSGRLYEQYF. CDR3 in DNA: TGTGCCAGCGGTCCGACTAGCGGGAGGCTCTACGAGCAGTACTTC.

The chain uses TRBV18 and TRBJ2-7; D might be TRBD1 or TRBD2, each matching 6 bases. Per the germline V gene, CDR1 is KGHSH and CDR2 is LQKENI. V was cut by 0 bases and J by 5 bases, with 11 bases left in between. The CDR3 spans 14 residues. The DNA for the CDR3 is TGTGCCAGCTCACCACCATCGGGGGCCAACGAGCAGTACTTC. It translates to CASSPPSGANEQYF.

This chain joins TRBV27 and TRBJ2-3; 8 bases match TRBD1. This CDR3 is 15 amino acids long. The germline gives CDR1 MNHEY, CDR2 SMNVEV (reference sequence). J was trimmed by 0 bases and V by 5 bases; bases with no gene match: 4. The CDR3 is CASSAYRGSTDTQYF. In DNA, the CDR3 is TGTGCCAGCAGTGCCTACAGGGGGAGCACAGATACGCAGTATTTT.

CDR3 sequence reads: CASSGEGGAGRNEKLFF. The CDR3 DNA is TGTGCCAGCAGCGGAGAGGGTGGGGCAGGGCGGAATGAAAAACTGTTTTTT. The V and J genes are TRBV7-9 and TRBJ1-4; maybe TRBD1 (5 bases). The CDR3 has 17 amino acids. The V end lost 5 bases, the J end lost 5 bases, and 21 bases lay between the germline ends. Germline CDR1 is SEHNR and CDR2 is FQNEAQ (reference sequence).

This chain uses TRBV7-6 with TRBJ2-1; TRBD2 matches 8 bases. Per the germline V gene, CDR1 is SGHVS and CDR2 is FNYEAQ. This CDR3 has 15 amino acids. V lost 4 bases to trimming and J lost 4 bases; unmatched junction nucleotides: 6. The chain's CDR3 is CASSSVREVYNEQFF. DNA of the CDR3: TGTGCCAGCAGCTCCGTGCGGGAGGTGTACAATGAGCAGTTCTTC.

This clone was counted between two and nine times. Other DNA variants within this sample encode the same CDR3. The V call is TRBV2, the J call TRBJ2-3; D ambiguous. There are 14 residues in the CDR3. V gave up 1 base and J gave up 2 bases, with 7 bases separating them. Germline CDR1 is SNHLY and CDR2 is FYNNEI. The CDR3 spells CASSEGLDTDTQYF. The CDR3 DNA follows: TGTGCCAGCAGTGAAGGGCTAGACACAGATACGCAGTATTTT. Complete variable domain (other parts from reference TRBV2 and TRBJ2-3): EPEVTQTPSHQVTQMGQEVILRCVPISNHLYFYWYRQILGQKVEFLVSFYNNEISEKSEIFDDQFSVERPDGSNFTLKIRSTKLEDSAMYFCASSEGLDTDTQYFGPGTRLTVL.

The V and J genes are TRBV5-1 and TRBJ2-6; D call uncertain. The CDR3 is made up of 14 amino acids. V was shortened by 0 bases and J by 4 bases, with 5 bases between the two germline ends. Per the germline V gene, CDR1 is SGHRS and CDR2 is YFSETQ. The CDR3 DNA is TGCGCCAGCAGCTTGGGTATGGGGGCCAACGTCCTGACTTTC. It translates to CASSLGMGANVLTF.

This chain links TRBV6-1 with TRBJ1-1; weak D call: TRBD1 (6 bases). There are 14 residues in the CDR3. Trimming left V 7 bases short and J 5 bases short, with 17 bases between. Germline-derived CDR1 and CDR2 are MNHNS and SASEGT. The chain's CDR3 is CASILQGLGTEAFF. The DNA of the CDR3 is TGTGCCAGCATCTTACAGGGATTGGGGACTGAAGCTTTCTTT.

The V and J genes are TRBV28 and TRBJ1-5; perhaps TRBD1 as D (5 bases). The ends were cut back, 2 bases at V and 6 bases at J, with 11 bases in the middle. The germline gives CDR1 MDHEN, CDR2 SYDVKM. This CDR3 has 14 residues. The CDR3 here is CASSLGAGSQPQHF. In nucleotides, the CDR3 is TGTGCCAGCAGTTTAGGGGCAGGGAGTCAGCCCCAGCATTTT. Combining the CDR3 with reference TRBV28 and TRBJ1-5 gives the whole variable domain DVKVTQSSRYLVKRTGEKVFLECVQDMDHENMFWYRQDPGLGLRLIYFSYDVKMKEKGDIPEGYSVSREKKERFSLILESASTNQTSMYLCASSLGAGSQPQHFGDGTRLSIL.

V and J are TRBV5-6 and TRBJ2-5; perhaps TRBD1 as D (5 bases). The CDR3 runs 16 residues. Trimming took 2 bases from V and 1 from J, leaving 15 bases between them. Germline V gene sequence: CDR1 SGHDT, CDR2 YYEEEE. This CDR3 reads CASSFGAANVQETQYF. Written as DNA, the CDR3 is TGTGCCAGCAGCTTTGGGGCAGCAAATGTCCAAGAGACCCAGTACTTC. Based on the CDR3 plus reference TRBV5-6 and TRBJ2-5, the full variable domain is DAGVTQSPTHLIKTRGQQVTLRCSPKSGHDTVSWYQQALGQGPQFIFQYYEEEERQRGNFPDRFSGHQFPNYSSELNVNALLLGDSALYLCASSFGAANVQETQYFGPGTRLLVL.

J is TRBJ2-1 and V is TRBV18, with D unclear. CDR1 KGHSH and CDR2 LQKENI come from the germline V gene. Between the trimmed V and J ends, which lost 0 bases and 6 bases, there was a span of 9 bases. The CDR3 loop spans 14 amino acids. CDR3 residues: CASSPPGSPNEQFF. CDR3 DNA: TGTGCCAGCTCACCACCGGGCAGCCCCAATGAGCAGTTCTTC.

The CDR3 loop reads CASSSTGASQETQYF. The CDR3 bases are TGCGCCAGCAGCTCGACAGGGGCCTCTCAAGAGACCCAGTACTTC. This chain uses TRBV5-1 with TRBJ2-5; 8 positions match TRBD1. Germline loops: CDR1 SGHRS, CDR2 YFSETQ. The trim removed 3 bases at V and 2 bases at J, leaving 6 bases unmatched. The CDR3 totals 15 residues.